Given below is one TCR beta chain in context. There is no known antigen for this receptor. The record has no base qualities; no much larger clone is one base away. Trimming removed 5 bases from V and 6 bases from J, leaving 8 bases between the germline ends. Inclusive of the bounding cysteine and phenylalanine, the CDR3 is 11 residues long. Just the 33-base CDR3 DNA is kept, in frame starting at base 1. Via the germline V gene (reference sequence), CDR1 is SEHNR and CDR2 FQNEAQ. Library preparation was by PCR. Reads for this sample came from an Illumina HiSeq 2500. TCR libraries were prepared with molecular barcoding, using unique molecular identifiers to normalize TCRbeta repertoire quantification. TCRdb trimmed public reads at Q25 via fastp, called clones via MiXCR and kept in-frame beta chains. When rows share a CDR3 protein, they turn into one entry using the most common DNA and genes. The sample table records hundreds of thousands of distinct CDR3 sequences; roughly 13% of these occur just once. About 0.77% of the sample goes to the ten largest clones.

The record originates from a study of T-cell reconstitution after alpha-beta-depleted transplantation in children (dated by TCRdb to 2016 to 2017). Some background on the complete study: Using TCR repertoire profiling, the study followed T-cell immune reconstitution in a quantitative way in children after TCRalphabeta/CD19-depleted allogeneic hematopoietic cell transplantation.

Study-wide conclusions, independent of this receptor: Hyperexpanded clone frequencies declined over subsequent months; after one year, T-cell counts and TCRbeta diversity were mostly attributed to newly produced T cells. In some patients, the high TCRbeta diversity seen at day 60 was put down to recipient T cells and intrathymic progenitors that had survived conditioning. The apparently early alphabetaT-cell count recovery about two months after transplant was reportedly dependent on only several hundred rapidly expanded clones derived from non-depleted graft cells.

What this sample's treatment or condition label stands for: allogeneic hematopoietic cell transplantation with graft depleted of TCRalphabeta T cells and CD19 B cells. The children who served as transplant recipients had been given grafts of TCRalphabeta/CD19-depleted allogeneic hematopoietic cells. The sequence came from a girl aged 2 to 10 with congenital amegakaryocytic thrombocytopenia, due to receive a stem cell transplant. Here the chain combines TRBV7-9 and TRBJ2-7; there is no confident call for the D gene. Sequenced here: PBMCs, sampled before TCRalphabeta/CD19-depleted stem cell transplant. The CDR3 is CASSRMSEQYF. The DNA is TGTGCCAGCAGCCGAATGAGCGAGCAGTACTTC.